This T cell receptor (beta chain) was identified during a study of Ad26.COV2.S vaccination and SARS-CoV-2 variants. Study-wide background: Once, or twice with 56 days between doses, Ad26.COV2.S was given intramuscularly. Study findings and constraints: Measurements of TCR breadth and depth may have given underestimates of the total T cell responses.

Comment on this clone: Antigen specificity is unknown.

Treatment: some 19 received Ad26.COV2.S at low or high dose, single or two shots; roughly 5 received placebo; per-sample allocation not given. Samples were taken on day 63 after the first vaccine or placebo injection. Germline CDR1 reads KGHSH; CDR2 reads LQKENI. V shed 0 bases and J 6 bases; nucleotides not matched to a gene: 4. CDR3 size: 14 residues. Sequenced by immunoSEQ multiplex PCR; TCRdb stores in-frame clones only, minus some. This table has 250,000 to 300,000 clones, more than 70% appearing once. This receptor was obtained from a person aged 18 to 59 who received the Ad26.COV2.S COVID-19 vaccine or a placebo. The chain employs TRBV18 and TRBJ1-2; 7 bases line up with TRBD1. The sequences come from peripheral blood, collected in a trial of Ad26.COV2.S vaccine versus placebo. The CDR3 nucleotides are TGTGCCAGCTCACCACCAGCAGGGGGTAATGGCTACACCTTC. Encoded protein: CASSPPAGGNGYTF.